This T cell receptor (beta chain) was identified in a study of cytomegalovirus exposure and HLA in healthy donors (dated by TCRdb to about 2017). Background on the whole study: According to a later analysis, one platform produced both the roughly 130 validation repertoires and the roughly 660 repertoires of the first cohort. The study was designed to test whether signatures of past pathogen exposure could be identified by cataloging public T cell receptors. Along with the approximately 670-subject first cohort, a separate validation cohort of around 120 different subjects was used. To predict cytomegalovirus infection status, the study brought together high-throughput TCR immunosequencing, statistical association of individual TCRs with disease status, and machine learning.

Points on this clone: Its cognate antigen has yet to be identified. Qualities for individual bases were not recorded, and no much larger clone is one base off.

As encoded in the germline V gene, CDR1 is KGHSH while CDR2 is LQKENI. Trimming takes 3 bases from V and 4 bases from J, and the germline ends sit 10 bases apart. From cysteine to phenylalanine, the CDR3 is 14 amino acids long. Only the CDR3 portion is preserved as DNA: 42 bases, with reading frame beginning at the first base. The paper as a whole reports these results and caveats: All 120 or so repertoires were used to score co-occurrence in the validation cohort in a later analysis, because that analysis had no HLA typing for the cohort. The study gave a list of some 150 TCR beta chains associated with cytomegalovirus. In vitro tests confirmed that three of the cytomegalovirus-associated TCR beta chains recognize cytomegalovirus antigens. While some public TCRs were present in many individuals, most TCR sequences turned up only very rarely across donors. Cytomegalovirus status was reported to be diagnosed by the classifier with high specificity and sensitivity in both the original and validation cohorts. According to the authors, the approach could potentially be generalized to other disease states and immunological phenotypes. Subsequent analysis determined that TCRs grouped into clusters in the first cohort also showed a tendency toward co-occurrence across the 120 or so validation repertoires, and 94% of cluster scores exceeded 0.

Libraries were prepared through the immunoSEQ multiplex PCR assay. Per the authors' processing: To diagnose cytomegalovirus status from the catalog of TCR beta chain sequences, a statistical classification framework was built. As stored in TCRdb, this immuneACCESS dataset retains in-frame rearrangements with V and J assigned. A fraction of the clones does not appear; measured against another copy, unresolved V genes explain less than half of the discrepancy, and the remainder lacks a known reason. V, J and clone size are taken as reported in that table, and D and trimming were inferred from the DNA itself. For this sample the table gives 45,000 to 55,000 clones, of which roughly 88% were detected only once. The top ten hold about 6.7% of the sample. The donors belonged to the validation cohort of approximately 130 subjects, which was separate from the approximately 700-subject first cohort.

This TCR derives from a young woman in good health and CMV-seronegative. Recombination joined TRBV18 with TRBJ2-1, with TRBD1 perhaps the D gene, on 6 matching bases. Sequenced material: PBMCs. The CDR3 protein sequence reads: CASSPNGQYNEQFF. The DNA sequence is TGTGCCAGCTCACCTAATGGACAGTACAATGAGCAGTTCTTC.